The rows below give T cell receptor beta chains drawn from one sample of a study of T cells expressing NK-cell markers. TCRdb reprocessed the 5' RACE reads; each CDR3 protein has one entry and no DNA is given. Found here are around 7,400 distinct CDR3 sequences; the top ten clones hold about 60%. Sequencing was done on a sample of blood T cells: a sorted CD56 or NKG2C T cell subset, CD4+ or CD8+ T cells, or bulk PBMC T cells (not recorded which). The receptors come from a man between 18 and 69 years old in good health. Each CDR3 is given with its conserved first and last residue. The order of the fields is clone size, J gene, V gene, CDR3 protein. Rows give clone size only sometimes, using once, few, many, or a class for an expanded clone.

.	TRBJ2-6	TRBV6-1	CASAPDGAGANVLTF
.	TRBJ2-5	TRBV7-9	CASGQGRNLETQYF
.	TRBJ2-1	TRBV5-5	CASSSLAGATYNEQFF
.	TRBJ2-5	TRBV2	CASSLSGDFRETQYF
.	TRBJ1-6	TRBV6-2/TRBV6-3	CASTNGQATGPLHF
.	TRBJ1-6	TRBV19	CASSTLETGASSPLHF
.	TRBJ2-7	TRBV4-2	CASSQAGQGSDEQYF
.	TRBJ2-7	TRBV21-1	CASSVPRDRGPGSSYEQYF
.	TRBJ2-5	TRBV15	CATSRERGGPETQYF
.	TRBJ2-6	TRBV7-3	CASSLDQTSGANVLTF
.	TRBJ2-7	TRBV15	CATSRDSSGGYEQYF
.	TRBJ2-2	TRBV7-6	CASSKTGTGFPIRPGELFF
.	TRBJ1-2	TRBV5-1	CASSFQGNYGYTF
.	TRBJ2-3	TRBV6-6	CASSSTEVDTQYF
.	TRBJ2-2	TRBV6-4	CASSDSNWGTGELFF
.	TRBJ1-2	TRBV29-1	CSVEYRGQHGGYTF
medium-sized	TRBJ2-3	TRBV6-4	CASSDSAERDTQYF
.	TRBJ1-1	TRBV6-4	CASSKDREGTEAFF
.	TRBJ1-5	TRBV6-4	CASKKTGSKPQPQHF
large	TRBJ2-7	TRBV12-5	CASGRGQDYEQYF
.	TRBJ1-2	TRBV6-5	CASSYGGGLDVNYGYTF
.	TRBJ2-5	TRBV30	CAWRRGGPGETQYF
.	TRBJ1-1	TRBV3-1	CASSQWLRDSEAFF
.	TRBJ1-1	TRBV5-4	CASSRNALNTEAFF
.	TRBJ2-3	TRBV6-4	CASSVGAGSTDTQYF
.	TRBJ2-5	TRBV4-2	CASSQGGQGPQETQYF
.	TRBJ2-6	TRBV9	CASSVGQSNGANVLTF
.	TRBJ2-3	TRBV20-1	CSARELGFADTQYF
.	TRBJ2-2	TRBV14	CASSQGRPGLAGSGELFF
.	TRBJ2-1	TRBV28	CAIKNQKAGTGADEQFF
.	TRBJ2-5	TRBV9	CASSVNAGGRETQYF
.	TRBJ2-3	TRBV12-3/TRBV12-4	CASSLAGLAGGYTDTQYF
medium-sized	TRBJ2-3	TRBV6-4	CASSDSHTDTQYF
.	TRBJ2-2	TRBV20-1	CSARDLVGGGDTGELFF
.	TRBJ2-5	TRBV20-1	CSARDGTSVETQYF
.	TRBJ2-5	TRBV18	CASSPRAASGGLETQYF
.	TRBJ2-6	TRBV4-2	CASSQDLSSGANVLTF
.	TRBJ2-5	TRBV20-1	CSPWYQETQYF
.	TRBJ2-7	TRBV27	CASSSLAGGFKQYF
.	TRBJ2-2	TRBV6-5	CASSYSGTSNTGELFF
.	TRBJ1-2	TRBV27	CASTTTWGGGGYTF
.	TRBJ2-3	TRBV4-1	CASSQGQGVTDTQYF
.	TRBJ2-7	TRBV7-8	CASSLPRSSYEQYF
.	TRBJ2-1	TRBV27	CASSLFLGRWDEQFF
.	TRBJ2-3	TRBV6-4	CASSPATSGTDTQYF
.	TRBJ2-5	TRBV5-1	CASGLAGGPGETQYF